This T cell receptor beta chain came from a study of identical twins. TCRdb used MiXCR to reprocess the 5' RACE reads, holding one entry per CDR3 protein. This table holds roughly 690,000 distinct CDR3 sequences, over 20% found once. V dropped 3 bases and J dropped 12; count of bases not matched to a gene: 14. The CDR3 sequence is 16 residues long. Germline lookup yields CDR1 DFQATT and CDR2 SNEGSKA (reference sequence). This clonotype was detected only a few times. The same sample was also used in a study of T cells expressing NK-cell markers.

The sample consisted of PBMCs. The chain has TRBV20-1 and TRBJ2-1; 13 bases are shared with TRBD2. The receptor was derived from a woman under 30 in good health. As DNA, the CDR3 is TGCAGTGCTAGGAGCTACGGGACTAGCGGGGTTTTAGGGCAGTTCTTC. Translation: CSARSYGTSGVLGQFF.